The entry below describes one T cell receptor beta chain. The CDR3 runs to 13 residues. The germline V gene encodes CDR1 LGHDT and CDR2 YNNKEL (reference sequence). The ends were cut back, 1 base at V and 5 bases at J, with 8 bases in the middle. The data originate from a study of blood T cell repertoires in COVID-19. Study overall: Both acute and convalescent COVID-19 samples were obtained from the United States, Italy and Spain.

The authors' processing: Amplification of reference gene primers was used by the study to estimate nucleated cell counts. Method: immunoSEQ multiplex PCR; TCRdb's copy keeps in-frame clones and lacks some. V and J calls and clone size are as listed in that table; D and trimming were resolved from the DNA. The sample has about 180,000 clones, 80% to 90% seen once. Material: peripheral blood. The sequence was collected from a man aged 50 to 60 with active or convalescent COVID-19. This chain links TRBV3-1 (or the pseudogene TRBV3-2) with TRBJ1-2; D is unclear. Here the CDR3 DNA reads TGTGCCAGCAGCCAAGTTAGAGCTTATGGCTACACCTTC. This gives the protein CASSQVRAYGYTF.